Included here is one TCR beta chain sequence, with context. No antigen is known for it. Base-call qualities are not available, and no considerably larger clone is one nucleotide away. TCRbeta CDR3 regions were amplified from genomic DNA using the immunoSEQ Assay, a bias-controlled multiplex PCR. On the authors' methods: The number of nucleated cells in each sample was estimated from the amplification of reference gene primers within the assay. To quantify the absolute abundance of each unique TCRbeta CDR3 rearrangement, sequence reads were collapsed and filtered. Productive Simpson clonality was computed per sample as the square root of Simpson's diversity index over productive rearrangements. What TCRdb holds here is the immuneACCESS table cut down to in-frame rearrangements. Part of the clones is not present; checked against another copy, under half of the missing clones reflect an unresolved V gene, and the others are unexplained. That table furnishes V, J and clone size, whereas the DNA furnished D and trimming. Across this sample there are about 230,000 clones, with approximately 80% seen only once. The ten largest clones add up to 1.4% of the sample.

The sample comes from a study of blood T cell repertoires in COVID-19 (dated by TCRdb to about 2020). Regarding the complete study: Samples covering the acute and convalescent phases of COVID-19 were provided by collaborators in the United States, Italy and Spain. The material from the prospective study consisted of cDNA or gDNA derived from T cells, B-cell-depleted T cells, or PBMCs. Deeply sampled blood TCRbeta repertoires from subjects exposed to, actively infected with, or recovered from COVID-19 were included in the dataset. A freely available public database, intended as a resource for researchers studying the immune response to SARS-CoV-2, is where the repertoires were released. The samples were drawn from the first 160 participants of the ongoing ImmuneRACE study and from 950 to 1,500 subjects provided by 6 global collaborators. The sample metadata nearly always contained a de-identified subject ID, COVID-19 status, age in years and sex. Where available, HLA class I and class II types were obtained from metadata supplied by the sample provider rather than from assay-based typing. General findings and caveats noted by the study authors: The amount of clinical and demographic metadata varied by source and participant and was provided uncurated.

CDR1 is given as SGHRS and CDR2 as YFSETQ, both from the germline V gene. V lost 4 bases and J lost 3 bases; the stretch between them is 10 bases long. Counted from cysteine to phenylalanine, this CDR3 has 13 amino acids. Of all the DNA, just the CDR3 is kept, 39 bases in frame from base 1. A second Seattle source provided samples from volunteer blood donors who had recovered from COVID-19. Each collaborating institution followed its own protocols to collect whole blood in K2EDTA tubes. For TCRbeta analysis, collaborator samples were shipped as frozen whole blood, as isolated PBMCs, or as DNA extracted from either sample type.

Material: peripheral blood. The clonotype was recovered from a woman in her 40s who had recovered from COVID-19. The chain is assembled from TRBV5-1 and TRBJ2-5, with no confident D gene call. The nucleotides are TGCGCCAGCAGCGCCGAGGCGGAAGAGACCCAGTACTTC. The translation is CASSAEAEETQYF.